The present T cell receptor (beta chain) was sequenced within a study of shared T cell receptors in the human thymus. Germline loops: CDR1 ENHRY, CDR2 SYGVKD. The V end was cut by 4 bases, the J end by 3 bases, with 21 bases between. The CDR3 is 17 residues long. Assay used: immunoSEQ multiplex PCR; TCRdb lists only in-frame clones, some missing. The sample lists 550,000 to 800,000 clones, roughly 88% seen once, with approximately 0.01% in the top ten. These records were also assigned to another study, of human thymus T cells.

V is TRBV10-3 and J is TRBJ1-2, with D tentatively TRBD1 (5 bases). Material for sequencing was thymocytes. The sequence was collected from a girl under three years old with a congenital heart defect. As DNA, the CDR3 is TGTGCCATCAGTGGCGAGGGGAGGACGGTGCCCTACTATGGCTACACCTTC. It is translated as CAISGEGRTVPYYGYTF.